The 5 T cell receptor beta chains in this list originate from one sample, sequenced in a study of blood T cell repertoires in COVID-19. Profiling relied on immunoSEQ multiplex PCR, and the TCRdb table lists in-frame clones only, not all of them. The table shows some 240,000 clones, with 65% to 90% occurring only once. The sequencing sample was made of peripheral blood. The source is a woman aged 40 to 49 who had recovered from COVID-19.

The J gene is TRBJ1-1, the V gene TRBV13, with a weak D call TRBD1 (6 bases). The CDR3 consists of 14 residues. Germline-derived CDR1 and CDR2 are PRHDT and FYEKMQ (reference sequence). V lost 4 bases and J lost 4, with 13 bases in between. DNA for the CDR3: TGTGCCAGCAGCTCTCAGGGGAAGGGCACTGAAGCTTTCTTT. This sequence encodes CASSSQGKGTEAFF.

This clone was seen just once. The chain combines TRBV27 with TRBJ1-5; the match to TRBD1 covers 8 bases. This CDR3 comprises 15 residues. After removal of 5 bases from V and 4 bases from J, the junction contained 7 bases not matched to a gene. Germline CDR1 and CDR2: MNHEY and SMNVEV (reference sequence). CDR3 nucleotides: TGTGCCAGCAGTCCGTGGACAGGGCGTAATCAGCCCCAGCATTTT. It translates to CASSPWTGRNQPQHF.

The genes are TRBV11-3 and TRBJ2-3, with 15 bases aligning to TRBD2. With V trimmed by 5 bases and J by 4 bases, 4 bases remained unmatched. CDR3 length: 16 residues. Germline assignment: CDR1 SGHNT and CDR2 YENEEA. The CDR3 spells CASSPRTSGGADTQYF. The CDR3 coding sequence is TGTGCCAGCAGCCCGCGGACTAGCGGGGGGGCAGATACGCAGTATTTT. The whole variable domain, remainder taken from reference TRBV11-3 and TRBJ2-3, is EAGVVQSPRYKIIEKKQPVAFWCNPISGHNTLYWYLQNLGQGPELLIRYENEEAVDDSQLPKDRFSAERLKGVDSTLKIQPAELGDSAVYLCASSPRTSGGADTQYFGPGTRLTVL.

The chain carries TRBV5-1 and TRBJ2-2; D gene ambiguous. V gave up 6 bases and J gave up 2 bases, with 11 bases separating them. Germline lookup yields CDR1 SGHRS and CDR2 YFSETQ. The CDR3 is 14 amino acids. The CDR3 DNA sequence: TGCGCCAGCAATGACGCGGAAAACACCGGGGAGCTGTTTTTT. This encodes CASNDAENTGELFF.

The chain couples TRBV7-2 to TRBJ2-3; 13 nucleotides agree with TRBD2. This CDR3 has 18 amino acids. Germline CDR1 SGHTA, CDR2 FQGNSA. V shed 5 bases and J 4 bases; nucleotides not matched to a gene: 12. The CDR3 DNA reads TGTGCCAGCAGCCCTAAAAACGTACTAGCGGGGGGGCCAGATACGCAGTATTTT. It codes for CASSPKNVLAGGPDTQYF.